This T cell receptor (beta chain) derives from a study of early T cells in non-severe SARS-CoV-2 infection. The overall study: Sequencing was performed on bulk RNA from unsorted whole blood, leaving chains unpaired. Study-wide findings and caveats: VDJdb-based matching was biased toward anti-spike CD8 responses and missed private and CD4 specificities.

The CDR3 covers 13 residues. The germline CDR1 and CDR2 sequences are MDHEN and SYDVKM. Trimming cost V 6 bases and J 5 bases, with 13 bases left between them. With regard to this clonotype: The target antigen is unknown.

Molecules of cDNA were individually given unique molecular identifiers that were attached to them. TCRdb independently ran MiXCR on the 5' RACE reads; one entry per CDR3 protein. Here the sample spans approximately 73,000 distinct CDR3 sequences, roughly 13% being singletons. The sample taken for sequencing was whole blood. The receptor was derived from an adult who was a healthcare worker with PCR-confirmed SARS-CoV-2 infection or an uninfected control (not recorded which). The chain couples TRBV28 to TRBJ1-2, with D maybe TRBD1 (5 bases). CDR3 bases: TGTGCCAGCAGATCAGGGACCGAATATGGCTACACCTTC. This translates into CASRSGTEYGYTF.